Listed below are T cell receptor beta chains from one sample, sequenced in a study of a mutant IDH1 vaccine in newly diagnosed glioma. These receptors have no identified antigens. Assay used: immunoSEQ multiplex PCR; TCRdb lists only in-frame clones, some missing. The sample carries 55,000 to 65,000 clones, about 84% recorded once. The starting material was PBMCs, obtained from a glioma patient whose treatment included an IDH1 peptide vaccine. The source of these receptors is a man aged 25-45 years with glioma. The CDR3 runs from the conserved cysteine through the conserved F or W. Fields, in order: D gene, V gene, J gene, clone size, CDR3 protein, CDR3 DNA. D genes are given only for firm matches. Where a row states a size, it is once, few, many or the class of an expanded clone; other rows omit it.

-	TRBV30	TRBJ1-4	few	CAWSVPGRGEKLFF	TGTGCCTGGAGTGTACCGGGTCGGGGTGAAAAACTGTTTTTT
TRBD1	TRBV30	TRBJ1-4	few	CAWGTGGSLFF	TGTGCCTGGGGAACAGGGGGAAGCCTGTTTTTT
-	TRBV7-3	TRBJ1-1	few	CASSKQGSTEAFF	TGTGCCAGCAGCAAACAGGGAAGCACTGAAGCTTTCTTT
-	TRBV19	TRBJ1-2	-	CASSIDPYGYTF	TGTGCCAGTAGTATAGATCCCTATGGCTACACCTTC
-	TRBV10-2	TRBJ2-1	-	CASTDLSSYNEQFF	TGCGCCAGCACGGATCTCAGCTCCTACAATGAGCAGTTCTTC
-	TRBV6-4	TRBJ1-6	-	CASSALVNSPLHF	TGTGCCAGCAGTGCACTGGTGAATTCACCCCTCCACTTT
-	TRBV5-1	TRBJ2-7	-	CASSLGGSLGSYEQYF	TGCGCCAGCAGCTTGGGAGGCAGTCTAGGCTCCTACGAGCAGTACTTC
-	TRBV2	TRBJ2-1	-	CASSRDGRQNEQFF	TGTGCCAGCTCCCGGGACGGCCGCCAGAATGAGCAGTTCTTC
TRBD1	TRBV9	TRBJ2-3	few	CASSVAGQGAVDTQYF	TGTGCCAGCAGCGTAGCGGGCCAGGGGGCCGTAGATACGCAGTATTTT
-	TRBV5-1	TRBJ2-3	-	CASSLGTSTDTQYF	TGCGCCAGCAGCTTGGGCACTAGCACAGATACGCAGTATTTT
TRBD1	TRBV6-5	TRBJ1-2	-	CASSYSKGAPYGYTF	TGTGCCAGCAGTTACTCTAAGGGGGCCCCCTATGGCTACACCTTC
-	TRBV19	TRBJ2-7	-	CASSIPPRGGIDEQYF	TGTGCCAGTAGTATACCTCCGAGGGGGGGGATAGACGAGCAGTACTTC
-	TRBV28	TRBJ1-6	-	CASSTLGGADSPLHF	TGTGCCAGCAGCACTCTTGGGGGGGCAGATTCACCCCTCCACTTT
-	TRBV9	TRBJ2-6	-	CASSVDLKGSGGANVLTF	TGTGCCAGCAGCGTAGATCTAAAGGGGTCTGGCGGGGCCAACGTCCTGACTTTC
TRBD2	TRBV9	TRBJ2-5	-	CASSVGGSGEETQYF	TGTGCCAGCAGCGTAGGGGGTAGCGGGGAGGAGACCCAGTACTTC
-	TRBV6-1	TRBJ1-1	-	CASNPGFVSTEAFF	TGTGCCAGCAATCCAGGGTTCGTGAGCACTGAAGCTTTCTTT
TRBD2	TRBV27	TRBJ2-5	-	CASSSGLAGGATQYF	TGTGCCAGCAGTTCCGGACTAGCGGGGGGGGCGACCCAGTACTTC
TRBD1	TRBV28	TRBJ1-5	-	CASSLLDFRQGGIDQPQHF	TGTGCCAGCAGTTTATTAGATTTTCGTCAGGGGGGTATCGATCAGCCCCAGCATTTT
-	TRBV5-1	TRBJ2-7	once	CASSLAAPYEQYF	TGCGCCAGCAGCTTGGCGGCACCCTACGAGCAGTACTTC
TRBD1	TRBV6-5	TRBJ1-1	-	CASSEQGQGATEAFF	TGTGCCAGCAGCGAACAGGGACAGGGGGCCACTGAAGCTTTCTTT
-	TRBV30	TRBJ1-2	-	CAWMTVNYGYTF	TGTGCCTGGATGACGGTAAACTATGGCTACACCTTC
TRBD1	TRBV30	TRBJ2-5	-	CAWNRQGRETQYF	TGTGCCTGGAATAGACAGGGGAGGGAGACCCAGTACTTC
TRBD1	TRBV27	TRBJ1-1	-	CASYTTGGYTEAFF	TGTGCCAGTTATACGACAGGGGGCTACACTGAAGCTTTCTTT
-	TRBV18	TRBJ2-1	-	CASSLDGLVYNEQFF	TGTGCCAGCTCCCTAGATGGACTTGTCTACAATGAGCAGTTCTTC
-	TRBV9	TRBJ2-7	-	CASSLHGGSYEQYF	TGTGCCAGCAGCCTCCACGGTGGCTCCTACGAGCAGTACTTC
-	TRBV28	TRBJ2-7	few	CASSAQQGATSKQYF	TGTGCCAGCAGTGCCCAACAGGGAGCTACGAGTAAGCAGTACTTC
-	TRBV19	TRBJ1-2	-	CASSNWGNYGYTF	TGTGCCAGTAGTAATTGGGGTAACTATGGCTACACCTTC
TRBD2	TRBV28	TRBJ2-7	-	CASSLGGTSYEQYF	TGTGCCAGCAGCCTGGGGGGGACCTCCTACGAGCAGTACTTC
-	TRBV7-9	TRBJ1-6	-	CASSREVEGIYNSPLHF	TGTGCCAGCAGCCGGGAGGTGGAGGGGATTTATAATTCACCCCTCCACTTT
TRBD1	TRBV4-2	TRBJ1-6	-	CASSQDRVTSPLHF	TGTGCCAGCAGCCAGGACAGGGTGACTTCACCCCTCCACTTT
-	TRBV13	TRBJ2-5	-	CASSSGRNQETQYF	TGTGCCAGCTCCTCCGGGCGAAACCAAGAGACCCAGTACTTC